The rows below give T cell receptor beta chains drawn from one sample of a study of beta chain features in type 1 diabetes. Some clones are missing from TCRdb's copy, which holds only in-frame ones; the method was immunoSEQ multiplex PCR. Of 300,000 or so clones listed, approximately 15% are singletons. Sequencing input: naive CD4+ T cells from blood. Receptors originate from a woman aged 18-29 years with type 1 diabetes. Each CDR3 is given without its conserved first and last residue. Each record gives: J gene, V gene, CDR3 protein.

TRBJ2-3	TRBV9	ASSANWGGVDTQY
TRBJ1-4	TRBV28	ASSSPRGASEKLF
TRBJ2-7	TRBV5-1	ASTDTLGGYEQY
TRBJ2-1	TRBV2	ASSSTGRYNEQF
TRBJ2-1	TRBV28	ASSWGTSGRRANEQF
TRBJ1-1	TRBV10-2	AIRDRSGNTEAF
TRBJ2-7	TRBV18	ASSPLPGTSGIYEQY
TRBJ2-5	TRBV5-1	ASSLGQNQETQY
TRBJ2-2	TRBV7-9	ASSFTGTSSGELF
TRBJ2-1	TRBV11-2	ASSGAGGPHNEQF
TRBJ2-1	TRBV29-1	SVEDSLADAYNEQF
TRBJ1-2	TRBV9	ASSRGLNLYGYT
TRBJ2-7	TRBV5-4	ASSRGAEPYEQY
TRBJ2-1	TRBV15	ATSRESLGTGEQF
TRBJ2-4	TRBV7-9	ASSNGIDRRRNIQY
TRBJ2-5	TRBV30	AWSSGRETQY
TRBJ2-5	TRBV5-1	ASRSGSTQETQY
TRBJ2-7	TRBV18	ASSPAAGGEIYEQY
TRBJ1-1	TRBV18	ASSPGAGKNTEAF
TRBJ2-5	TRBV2	AGGGWETQY
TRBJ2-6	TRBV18	ASSPLTISGANVLT
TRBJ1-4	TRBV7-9	ASSLGIRDRGTLEKLF
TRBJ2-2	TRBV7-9	ASSSLSRGSTGELF
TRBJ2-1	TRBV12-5	ASGLSPLAGVNEQF
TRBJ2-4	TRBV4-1	ASSLPGTAKY
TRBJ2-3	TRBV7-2	ASCAPGLAVSTDTQY
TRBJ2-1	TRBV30	AWRAGLAGSYNEQF
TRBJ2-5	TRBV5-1	ASSLLSQVQETQY
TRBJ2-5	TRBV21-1	ASSKYPGKETQY
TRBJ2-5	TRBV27	ASSSKGPQETQY
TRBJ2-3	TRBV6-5	ASSRGGSTDTQY
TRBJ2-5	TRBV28	ASSVAGGLQETQY
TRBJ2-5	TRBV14	ASSQDGFRKLAGLSETQY
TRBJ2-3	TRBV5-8	ASSLAADRDDWADTQY
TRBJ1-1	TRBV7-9	ASSLRGVGTEAF
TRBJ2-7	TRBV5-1	ASSLAPTSGSSYEQY
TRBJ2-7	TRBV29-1	SVARTATYEQY
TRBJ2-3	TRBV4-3	ASSQGLAGEDTQY
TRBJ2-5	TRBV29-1	SAPGPAGGETQY
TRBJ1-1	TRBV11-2	ASSRDRDTEAF
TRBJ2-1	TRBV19	ASTPGQGRNEQF
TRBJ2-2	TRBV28	ASSPAGLAGVRGGELF
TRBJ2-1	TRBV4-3	ASSQGLAGVYEQF
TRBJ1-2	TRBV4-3	ASSSQGRKGHGYT
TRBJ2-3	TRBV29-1	SAEPGQPTDTQY
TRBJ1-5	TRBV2	ASGNTGTGVNQPQH
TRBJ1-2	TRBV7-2	ASSLADRALYGYT
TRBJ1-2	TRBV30	AWTRDGGLGYT
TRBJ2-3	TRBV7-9	ASSFGLAGGSGTDTQY
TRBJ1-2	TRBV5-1	ASSHGQGSYGYT
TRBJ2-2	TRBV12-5	ASGSGTTASNTGELF
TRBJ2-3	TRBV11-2	ASSSGLAGSTDTQY
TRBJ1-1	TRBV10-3	AITGTGGSAF
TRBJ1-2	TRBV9	ASSVYGGGGYT
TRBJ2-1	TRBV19	ASTSGNLRNEQF
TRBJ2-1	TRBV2	ASILAGGPYNEQF
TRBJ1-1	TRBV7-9	ASSTTVNTEAF
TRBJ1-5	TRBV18	ASSPSRGGSQPQH
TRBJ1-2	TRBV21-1	ASSKAARRNYGYT